This TCR beta chain was documented in a study of blood T cell repertoires in COVID-19 (TCRdb year 2020). For context, the study as a whole: Collaborator samples came from the United States, Italy and Spain and covered acute and convalescent phases of COVID-19. The repertoires were released in a freely available public database intended as a resource for research on the immune response to SARS-CoV-2. Nearly every sample came with metadata listing a de-identified subject ID, COVID-19 status, age in years and sex. Deeply sampled blood TCRbeta repertoires from subjects exposed to, actively infected with, or recovered from COVID-19 were included in the dataset. The samples were drawn from the first 160 participants of the ongoing ImmuneRACE study and from 950 to 1,500 subjects provided by 6 global collaborators. The material from the prospective study consisted of cDNA or gDNA derived from T cells, B-cell-depleted T cells, or PBMCs. Where available, HLA class I and class II types were taken from metadata supplied by the sample provider and were not determined by assay-based typing. Study-wide findings and limitations: The quantity of clinical and demographic metadata differed by source and by participant and was supplied without curation.

Note on this clone: Its binding antigen is unknown. The input lacks base qualities; no much larger clone sits a single base away.

TCRbeta CDR3 regions were amplified from genomic DNA by means of the immunoSEQ Assay, a bias-controlled multiplex PCR. The published analysis was carried out like this. The number of nucleated cells in each sample was estimated by amplification of reference gene primers within the assay. To quantify the absolute abundance of each unique TCRbeta CDR3 rearrangement, sequence reads were collapsed and filtered. Productive Simpson clonality was computed per sample as the square root of Simpson's diversity index over productive rearrangements. TCRdb re-hosts the immuneACCESS table, in-frame sequences only. Its copies lack some clones; in the studies checked, an unresolved V gene accounts for under half of them, and the cause for the rest is not known. D and trimming were read from the DNA, whereas the V and J calls and clone size are those reported in that table. Across this sample there are more than 95,000 clones, with around 80% seen only once. Around 19% of the sample comes from the top ten.

Collaborating institutions collected whole blood in K2EDTA tubes following their own protocols. For TCRbeta analysis, collaborators shipped samples as frozen whole blood, isolated PBMCs, or DNA extracted from either of those sample types. The CDR3 runs 15 amino acids, cysteine and phenylalanine included. Just CDR3 DNA is preserved here, 45 bases in frame from base 1. V and J are trimmed by 4 bases and 0 bases, and the gene matches miss 4 bases of the junction. The germline V gene specifies SGHTS as CDR1 and YDEGEE as CDR2. This receptor was identified in a man at least 80 years old with acute or convalescent COVID-19. Material for sequencing was peripheral blood. The chain links TRBV5-8 with TRBJ2-5; 9 central nucleotides agree with TRBD1. The sequenced DNA is TGTGCCAGCAGCCAGACAGGGGGGTACCAAGAGACCCAGTACTTC. This gives the protein CASSQTGGYQETQYF. Reference TRBV5-8 and TRBJ2-5 proteins supply the regions before and after the CDR3; the full variable domain is: EAGVTQSPTHLIKTRGQQATLRCSPISGHTSVYWYQQALGLGLQFLLWYDEGEERNRGNFPPRFSGRQFPNYSSELNVNALELEDSALYLCASSQTGGYQETQYFGPGTRLLVL.